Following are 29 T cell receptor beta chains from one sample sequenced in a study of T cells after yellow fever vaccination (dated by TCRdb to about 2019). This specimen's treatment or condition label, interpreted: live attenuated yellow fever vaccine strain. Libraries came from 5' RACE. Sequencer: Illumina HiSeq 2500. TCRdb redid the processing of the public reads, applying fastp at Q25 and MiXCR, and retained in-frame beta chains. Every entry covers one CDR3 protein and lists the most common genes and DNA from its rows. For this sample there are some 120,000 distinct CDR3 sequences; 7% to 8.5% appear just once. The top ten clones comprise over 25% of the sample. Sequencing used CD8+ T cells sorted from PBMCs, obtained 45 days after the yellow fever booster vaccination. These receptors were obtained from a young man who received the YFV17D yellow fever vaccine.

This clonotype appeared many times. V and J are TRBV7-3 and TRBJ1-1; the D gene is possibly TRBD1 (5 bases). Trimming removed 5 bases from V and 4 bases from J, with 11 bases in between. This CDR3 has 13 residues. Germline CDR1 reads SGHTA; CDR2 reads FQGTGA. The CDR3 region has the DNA TGTGCCAGCAGCAGACAGATGGGCACTGAAGCTTTCTTT. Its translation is CASSRQMGTEAFF.

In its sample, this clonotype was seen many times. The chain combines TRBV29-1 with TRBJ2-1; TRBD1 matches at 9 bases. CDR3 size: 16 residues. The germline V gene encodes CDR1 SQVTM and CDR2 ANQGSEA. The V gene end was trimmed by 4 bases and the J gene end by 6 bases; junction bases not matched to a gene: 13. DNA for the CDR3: TGCAGCGTTGTACGAACCGGGACAGGGATTTTCAATGAGCAGTTCTTC. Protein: CSVVRTGTGIFNEQFF.

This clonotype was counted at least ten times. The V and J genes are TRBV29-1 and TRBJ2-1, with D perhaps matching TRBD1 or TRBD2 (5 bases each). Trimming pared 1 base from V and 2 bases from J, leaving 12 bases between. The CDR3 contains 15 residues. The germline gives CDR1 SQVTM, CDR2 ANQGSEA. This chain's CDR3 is CSVEVTGRAYNEQFF. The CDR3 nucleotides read TGCAGCGTTGAAGTGACGGGACGGGCCTACAATGAGCAGTTCTTC.

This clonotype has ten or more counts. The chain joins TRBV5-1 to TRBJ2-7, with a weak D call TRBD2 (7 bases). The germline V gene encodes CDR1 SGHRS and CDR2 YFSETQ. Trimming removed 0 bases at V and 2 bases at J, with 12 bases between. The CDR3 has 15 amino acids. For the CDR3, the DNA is TGCGCCAGCAGCTTGGCACAGGGAGGGACCTACGAGCAGTACTTC. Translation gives CASSLAQGGTYEQYF. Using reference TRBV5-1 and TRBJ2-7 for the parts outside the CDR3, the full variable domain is KAGVTQTPRYLIKTRGQQVTLSCSPISGHRSVSWYQQTPGQGLQFLFEYFSETQRNKGNFPGRFSGRQFSNSRSEMNVSTLELGDSALYLCASSLAQGGTYEQYFGPGTRLTVT.

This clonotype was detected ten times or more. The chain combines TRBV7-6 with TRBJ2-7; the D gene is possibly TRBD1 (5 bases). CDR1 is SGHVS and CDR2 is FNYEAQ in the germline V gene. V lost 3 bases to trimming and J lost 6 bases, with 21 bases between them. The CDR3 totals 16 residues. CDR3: CASSFRQTPDEVEQYF. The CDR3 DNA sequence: TGTGCCAGCAGCTTCAGACAGACCCCTGATGAGGTCGAGCAGTACTTC.

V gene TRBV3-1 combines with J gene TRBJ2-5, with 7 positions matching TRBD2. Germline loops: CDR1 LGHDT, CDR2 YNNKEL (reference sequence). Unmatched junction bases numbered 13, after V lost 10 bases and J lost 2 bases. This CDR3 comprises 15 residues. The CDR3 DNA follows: TGTGCCACTCACCCCTCGGGACTACTACAAGAGACCCAGTACTTC. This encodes CATHPSGLLQETQYF.

The CDR3 reads CASRLAAGGETQYF. The CDR3 DNA sequence: TGTGCCAGCAGACTAGCTGCGGGAGGAGAGACCCAGTACTTC. The rearrangement joins TRBV14 to TRBJ2-5; 8 bases are a match to TRBD2. This CDR3 is 14 amino acids long. V lost 6 bases, J lost 4 bases, and 7 bases stayed unmatched. Germline CDR1 reads SGHDN; CDR2 reads FVKESK.

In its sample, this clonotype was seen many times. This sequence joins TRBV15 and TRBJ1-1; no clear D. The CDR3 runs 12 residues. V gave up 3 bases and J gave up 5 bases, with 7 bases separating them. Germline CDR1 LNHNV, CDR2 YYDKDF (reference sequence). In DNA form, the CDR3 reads TGTGCCACCAGCAGCGTTGGGACTGAAGCTTTCTTT. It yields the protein CATSSVGTEAFF.

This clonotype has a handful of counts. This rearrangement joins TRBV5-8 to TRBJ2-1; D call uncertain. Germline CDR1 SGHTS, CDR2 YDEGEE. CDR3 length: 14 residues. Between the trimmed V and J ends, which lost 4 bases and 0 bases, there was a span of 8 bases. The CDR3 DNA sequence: TGTGCCAGCAGCCCCGGCAACTCCTACAATGAGCAGTTCTTC. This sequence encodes CASSPGNSYNEQFF. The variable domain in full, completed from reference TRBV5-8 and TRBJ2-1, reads EAGVTQSPTHLIKTRGQQATLRCSPISGHTSVYWYQQALGLGLQFLLWYDEGEERNRGNFPPRFSGRQFPNYSSELNVNALELEDSALYLCASSPGNSYNEQFFGPGTRLTVL.

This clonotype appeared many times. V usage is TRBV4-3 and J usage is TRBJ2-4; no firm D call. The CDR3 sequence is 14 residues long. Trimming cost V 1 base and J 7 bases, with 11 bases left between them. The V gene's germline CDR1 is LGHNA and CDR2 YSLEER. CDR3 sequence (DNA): TGCGCCAGCAGCCAAGGGGTGGGTGGGAACATTCAGTACTTC. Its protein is CASSQGVGGNIQYF.

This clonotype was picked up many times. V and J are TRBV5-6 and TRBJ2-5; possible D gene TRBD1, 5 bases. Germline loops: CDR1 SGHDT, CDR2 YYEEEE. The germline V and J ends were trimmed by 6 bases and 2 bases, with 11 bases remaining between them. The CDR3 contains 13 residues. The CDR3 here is CASMGRVQETQYF. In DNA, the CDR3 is TGTGCCAGCATGGGGCGTGTACAAGAGACCCAGTACTTC.

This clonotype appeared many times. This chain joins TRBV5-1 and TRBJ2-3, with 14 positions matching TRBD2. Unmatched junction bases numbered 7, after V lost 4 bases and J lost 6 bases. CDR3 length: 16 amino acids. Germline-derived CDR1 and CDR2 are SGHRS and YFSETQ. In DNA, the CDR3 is TGCGCCAGCAGCCAGGGACTAGCGGGGGAAGAGGATACGCAGTATTTT. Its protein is CASSQGLAGEEDTQYF.

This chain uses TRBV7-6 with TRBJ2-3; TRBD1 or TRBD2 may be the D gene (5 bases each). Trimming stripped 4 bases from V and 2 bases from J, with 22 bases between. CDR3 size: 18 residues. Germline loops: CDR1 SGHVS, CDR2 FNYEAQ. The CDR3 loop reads CASSSRDLPIHLTDTQYF. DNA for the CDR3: TGTGCCAGCAGCTCCCGGGACCTACCGATCCACCTCACAGATACGCAGTATTTT.

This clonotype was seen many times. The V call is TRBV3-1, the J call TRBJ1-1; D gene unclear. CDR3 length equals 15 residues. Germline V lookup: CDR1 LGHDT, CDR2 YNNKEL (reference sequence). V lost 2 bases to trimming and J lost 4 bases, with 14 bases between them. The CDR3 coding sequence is TGTGCCAGCAGCCAAACCCGCTTGGGAGTCACTGAAGCTTTCTTT. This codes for CASSQTRLGVTEAFF.

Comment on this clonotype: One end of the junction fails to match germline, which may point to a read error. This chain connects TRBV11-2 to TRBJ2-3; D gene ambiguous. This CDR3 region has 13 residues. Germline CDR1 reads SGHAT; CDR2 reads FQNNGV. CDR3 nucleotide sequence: TGTGCCAGCAGCTTATTCCACACAGAAACGCAGTATTTT. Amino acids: CASSLFHTETQYF.

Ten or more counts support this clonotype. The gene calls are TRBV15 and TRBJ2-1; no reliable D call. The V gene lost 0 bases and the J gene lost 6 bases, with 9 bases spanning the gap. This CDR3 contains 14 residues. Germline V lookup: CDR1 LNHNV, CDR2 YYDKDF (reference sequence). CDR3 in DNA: TGTGCCACCAGCAGAGAGGGCAGCCCCAATGAGCAGTTCTTC. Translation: CATSREGSPNEQFF.

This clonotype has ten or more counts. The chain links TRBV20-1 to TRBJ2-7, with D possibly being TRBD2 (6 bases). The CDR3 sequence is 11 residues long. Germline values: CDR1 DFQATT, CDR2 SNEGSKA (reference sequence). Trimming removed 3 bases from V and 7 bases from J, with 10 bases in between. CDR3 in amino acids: CSASGGNEQYF. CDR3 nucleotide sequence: TGCAGTGCTAGCGGGGGTAATGAGCAGTACTTC.

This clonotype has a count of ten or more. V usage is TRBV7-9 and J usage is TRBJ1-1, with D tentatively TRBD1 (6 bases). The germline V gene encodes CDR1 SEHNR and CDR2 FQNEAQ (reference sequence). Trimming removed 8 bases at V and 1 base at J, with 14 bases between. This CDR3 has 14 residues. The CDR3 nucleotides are TGTGCCAGCGATTTGGGGGGCGCGAACACTGAAGCTTTCTTT. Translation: CASDLGGANTEAFF.

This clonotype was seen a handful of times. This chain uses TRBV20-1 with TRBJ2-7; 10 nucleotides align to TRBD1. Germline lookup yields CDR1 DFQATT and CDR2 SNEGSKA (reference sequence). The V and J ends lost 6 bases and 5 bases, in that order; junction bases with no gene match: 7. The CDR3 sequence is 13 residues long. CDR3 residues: CSAPTGGENEQYF. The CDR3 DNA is TGCAGTGCCCCGACAGGGGGCGAGAACGAGCAGTACTTC.

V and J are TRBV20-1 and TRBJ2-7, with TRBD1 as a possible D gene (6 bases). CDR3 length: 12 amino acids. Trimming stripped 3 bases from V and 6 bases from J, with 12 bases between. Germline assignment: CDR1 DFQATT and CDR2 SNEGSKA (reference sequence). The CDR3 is CSASSAGVEQYF. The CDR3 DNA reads TGCAGTGCTAGCTCGGCAGGGGTCGAGCAGTACTTC.

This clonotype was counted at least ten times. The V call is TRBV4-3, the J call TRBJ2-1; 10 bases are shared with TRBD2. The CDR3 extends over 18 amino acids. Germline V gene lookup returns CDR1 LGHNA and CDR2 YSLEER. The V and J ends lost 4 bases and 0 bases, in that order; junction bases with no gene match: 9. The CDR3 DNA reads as TGCGCCAGCAGCCTGGCAAGCGGGAGGGAAAGCTCCTACAATGAGCAGTTCTTC. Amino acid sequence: CASSLASGRESSYNEQFF.

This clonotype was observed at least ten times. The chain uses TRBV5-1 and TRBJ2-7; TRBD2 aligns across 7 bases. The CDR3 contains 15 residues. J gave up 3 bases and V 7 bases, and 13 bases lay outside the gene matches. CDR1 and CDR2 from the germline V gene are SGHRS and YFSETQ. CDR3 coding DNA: TGCGCCAGCGCCCTGGACGGCGGGAGCGTCTACGAGCAGTACTTC. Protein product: CASALDGGSVYEQYF.

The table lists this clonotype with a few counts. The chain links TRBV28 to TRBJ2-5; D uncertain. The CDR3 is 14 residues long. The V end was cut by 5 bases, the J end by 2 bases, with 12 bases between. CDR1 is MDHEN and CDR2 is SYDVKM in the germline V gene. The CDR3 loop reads CASSPPSGQETQYF. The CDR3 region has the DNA TGTGCCAGCAGTCCCCCGAGTGGTCAAGAGACCCAGTACTTC. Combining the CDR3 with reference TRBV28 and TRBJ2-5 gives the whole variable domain DVKVTQSSRYLVKRTGEKVFLECVQDMDHENMFWYRQDPGLGLRLIYFSYDVKMKEKGDIPEGYSVSREKKERFSLILESASTNQTSMYLCASSPPSGQETQYFGPGTRLLVL.

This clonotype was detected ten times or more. The CDR3 reads CSAGPGSTGLGQPQHF. In nucleotides, the CDR3 is TGCAGTGCTGGGCCTGGGTCAACAGGGCTGGGTCAGCCCCAGCATTTT. V usage is TRBV20-1 and J usage is TRBJ1-5; tentatively, D is TRBD1 (6 bases). The CDR3 contains 16 residues. V was trimmed by 5 bases and J by 6 bases, leaving 23 bases between them. Germline V gives CDR1 DFQATT, CDR2 SNEGSKA (reference sequence).

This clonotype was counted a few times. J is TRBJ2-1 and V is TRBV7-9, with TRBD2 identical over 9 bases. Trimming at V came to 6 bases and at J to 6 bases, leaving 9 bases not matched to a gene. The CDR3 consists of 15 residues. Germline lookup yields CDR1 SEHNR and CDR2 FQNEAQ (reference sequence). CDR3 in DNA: TGTGCCAGCAGAGGCGGGGGGGAGTGGTTCAATGAGCAGTTCTTC. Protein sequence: CASRGGGEWFNEQFF.

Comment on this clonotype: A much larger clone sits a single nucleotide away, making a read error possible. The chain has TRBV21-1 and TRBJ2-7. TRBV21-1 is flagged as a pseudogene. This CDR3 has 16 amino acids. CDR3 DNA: TGTGCCAGCAGCAAAGCGCTCACAGAGTCCTCCCACGAGCAGTACTTC. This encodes CASSKALTESSHEQYF.

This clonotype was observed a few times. The CDR3 sequence: CSVEGTPGELFF. As DNA, the CDR3 is TGCAGCGTCGAGGGTACCCCCGGGGAGCTGTTTTTT. The gene calls are TRBV29-1 and TRBJ2-2, with D possibly matching TRBD2 (5 bases). Germline values: CDR1 SQVTM, CDR2 ANQGSEA. V lost 6 bases, J lost 6 bases, and 11 bases lay in between. CDR3 length equals 12 residues.

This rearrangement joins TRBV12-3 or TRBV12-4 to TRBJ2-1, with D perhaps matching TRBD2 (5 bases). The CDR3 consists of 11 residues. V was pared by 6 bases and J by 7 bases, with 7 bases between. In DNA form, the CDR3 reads TGTGCCAGCAGGACGGGGAATGAGCAGTTCTTC. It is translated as CASRTGNEQFF.

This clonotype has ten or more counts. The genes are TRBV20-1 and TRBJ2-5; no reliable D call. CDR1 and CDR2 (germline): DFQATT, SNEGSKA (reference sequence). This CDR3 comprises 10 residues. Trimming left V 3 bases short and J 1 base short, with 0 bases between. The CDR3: CSASQETQYF. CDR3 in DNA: TGCAGTGCTAGCCAAGAGACCCAGTACTTC.